What follows are 19 T cell receptor beta chains derived from one specimen sequenced in a study of monozygotic twins with inflammatory bowel disease. TCRdb re-called the 5' RACE reads, yielding one record per CDR3 amino acid sequence without DNA. Its clone listing holds about 160,000 distinct CDR3 sequences. Sequenced material: blood. These receptors were collected from a human donor with ulcerative colitis or Crohn's disease, or a healthy co-twin of an affected twin (not recorded which).

This rearrangement joins TRBV3-1 to TRBJ2-2; TCRdb indicates TRBD1, and absent DNA this call remains unverified. In germline, CDR1 is LGHDT, CDR2 YNNKEL (reference sequence). The CDR3 has 15 residues. The CDR3: CASSQGTLGPGELFF.

The CDR3 loop reads CAISGDSDSPLHF. V and J are TRBV10-3 and TRBJ1-6. Per germline, CDR1 ENHRY and CDR2 SYGVKD. This CDR3 has 13 residues.

The chain is built from TRBV24-1 and TRBJ1-6; TCRdb's D gene call, TRBD1, goes unchecked for lack of DNA. The length of the CDR3 is 14 residues. Germline V gene data show CDR1 as KGHDR and CDR2 as SFDVKD. The CDR3 sequence is CATSGTRVNSPLHF.

This chain connects TRBV7-2 to TRBJ1-4; TCRdb names TRBD1, which stays unverified in the absence of DNA. Germline V gene data show CDR1 as SGHTA and CDR2 as FQGNSA. This CDR3 spans 15 amino acids. The CDR3 loop reads CASSFVRGANEKLFF. Based on the CDR3 plus reference TRBV7-2 and TRBJ1-4, the full variable domain is GAGVSQSPSNKVTEKGKDVELRCDPISGHTALYWYRQSLGQGLEFLIYFQGNSAPDKSGLPSDRFSAERTGGSVSTLTIQRTQQEDSAVYLCASSFVRGANEKLFFGSGTQLSVL.

The chain is built from TRBV6-1 and TRBJ2-1. The CDR3 consists of 16 residues. CDR1 MNHNS and CDR2 SASEGT come from the germline V gene. CDR3 amino acids: CASSVATGKGYNEQFF.

V is TRBV5-1 and J is TRBJ2-2; there is no DNA to check the TCRdb D call of TRBD2. This CDR3 has 17 residues. The germline gives CDR1 SGHRS, CDR2 YFSETQ. The CDR3 loop is CASSLVVSGGNTGELFF.

The chain recombines TRBV10-3 with TRBJ2-7; TCRdb names TRBD2, which stays unverified in the absence of DNA. This CDR3 has 14 residues. CDR1 is ENHRY and CDR2 is SYGVKD in the germline V gene. The CDR3 spells CAIRPAESSYEQYF.

J is TRBJ2-1 and V is TRBV20-1; lacking DNA, the TRBD1 call made by TCRdb goes unchecked. Germline assignment: CDR1 DFQATT and CDR2 SNEGSKA (reference sequence). The CDR3 spans 12 residues. The CDR3 sequence is CSADTEQGKQFF.

The chain couples TRBV6-5 to TRBJ1-4. This CDR3 region has 12 residues. Germline V CDR1 and CDR2: MNHEY, SVGAGI. CDR3 loop: CASSRMGEKLFF.

The chain employs TRBV28 and TRBJ1-2; absent DNA, TCRdb's TRBD1 call cannot be checked. Per the germline V gene, CDR1 is MDHEN and CDR2 is SYDVKM. There are 14 residues in the CDR3. CDR3 region: CASSPDRGQRGYTF.

This chain connects TRBV12-3 or TRBV12-4 to TRBJ2-1; there is no DNA to check the TCRdb D call of TRBD2. The CDR3 contains 16 residues. CDR3 protein: CASNPLAVISYNEQFF.

The chain couples TRBV5-1 to TRBJ1-3. The CDR3 has 15 residues. Germline loops: CDR1 SGHRS, CDR2 YFSETQ. This CDR3 reads CASSLGRGSGNTIYF.

CDR3: CASSLGTGGQPQHF. The rearrangement joins TRBV5-1 to TRBJ1-5; TCRdb reports TRBD1, a call that lacks DNA to check it against. Germline V gene lookup returns CDR1 SGHRS and CDR2 YFSETQ. The CDR3 loop spans 14 amino acids.

The rearrangement joins TRBV5-1 to TRBJ2-7. Looked up from germline, CDR1 is SGHRS and CDR2 is YFSETQ. The CDR3 has 13 amino acids. The CDR3 reads CASSEDSSYEQYF.

The rearrangement joins TRBV12-3 or TRBV12-4 to TRBJ1-1; with no DNA, the TCRdb D assignment of TRBD1 cannot be verified. The length of the CDR3 is 14 residues. CDR3 residues: CASSPLSSNTEAFF.

V is TRBV5-1 and J is TRBJ2-1; TCRdb indicates TRBD2, and absent DNA this call remains unverified. The CDR3 sequence is 14 residues long. Germline V gene data show CDR1 as SGHRS and CDR2 as YFSETQ. This chain's CDR3 is CASRLAGGNNEQFF. Variable domain in full (rest from reference TRBV5-1 and TRBJ2-1): KAGVTQTPRYLIKTRGQQVTLSCSPISGHRSVSWYQQTPGQGLQFLFEYFSETQRNKGNFPGRFSGRQFSNSRSEMNVSTLELGDSALYLCASRLAGGNNEQFFGPGTRLTVL.

The chain joins TRBV12-3 or TRBV12-4 to TRBJ2-1; TCRdb outputs TRBD2, but without DNA this stays unchecked. The CDR3 runs 15 residues. The CDR3 spells CASSLGLAGGDEQFF.

V usage is TRBV6-2 or TRBV6-3 and J usage is TRBJ1-2; there is no DNA to check the TCRdb D call of TRBD1. Germline-derived CDR1 and CDR2 are MNHEY and SVGEGT. The CDR3 has 12 residues. The CDR3 spells CASSYGGGGYTF.

This sequence joins TRBV5-4 and TRBJ2-7; absent DNA, TCRdb's TRBD2 call cannot be checked. This CDR3 contains 14 residues. The germline CDR1 and CDR2 sequences are SGHNT and YYREEE (reference sequence). The CDR3 sequence is CASSRLAGTYEQYF.